This T cell receptor beta chain was sequenced during a study of blood T cell repertoires in COVID-19. Libraries were prepared by immunoSEQ multiplex PCR; TCRdb keeps only in-frame clonotypes and omits some of them. The sample contains around 300,000 clones, 88% of which appear only once. Participants' reported clinical history set cohort assignment. This TCR was recovered from a woman aged 45-65 years who had recovered from COVID-19. The source material was PBMCs or T cells enriched from blood (not recorded which).

As DNA, the CDR3 is TGTGCCAGCAGTCAGGGGGCCTATGGCTACACCTTC. Protein product: CASSQGAYGYTF. V usage is TRBV25-1 and J usage is TRBJ1-2, with 8 bases aligning to TRBD1. V was pared by 5 bases and J by 4 bases, with 0 bases of the junction left unmatched. Germline V lookup: CDR1 MGHDK, CDR2 SYGVNS. The CDR3 sequence is 12 residues long.